This T cell receptor beta chain originates from a study of blood T cell repertoires in COVID-19. Study in general: The samples span acute and convalescent COVID-19 from the United States, Italy and Spain. Nucleic acid was either cDNA or gDNA, and it came from T cells, B-cell-depleted T cells, or PBMCs.

Germline V gene sequence: CDR1 LGHDT, CDR2 YNNKEL (reference sequence). The trim removed 1 base at V and 1 base at J, leaving 3 bases unmatched. This CDR3 comprises 15 residues. In the study's own analysis: Scientists estimated how many nucleated cells there were by amplifying reference gene primers. Clones were sequenced by immunoSEQ multiplex PCR, and TCRdb holds only the in-frame ones, with some missing. From that table come the V and J calls and clone size; the DNA was used to work out D and trimming. The table has roughly 150,000 clones, around 90% seen once. Sample: peripheral blood. J is TRBJ1-1 and V is TRBV3-1 (or the pseudogene TRBV3-2), with 7 bases aligning to TRBD1. The origin of this receptor is a man aged 50-59 years who had recovered from COVID-19. CDR3 coding DNA: TGTGCCAGCAGCCAAGGGGACAGCCGGAACACTGAAGCTTTCTTT. Translation: CASSQGDSRNTEAFF.